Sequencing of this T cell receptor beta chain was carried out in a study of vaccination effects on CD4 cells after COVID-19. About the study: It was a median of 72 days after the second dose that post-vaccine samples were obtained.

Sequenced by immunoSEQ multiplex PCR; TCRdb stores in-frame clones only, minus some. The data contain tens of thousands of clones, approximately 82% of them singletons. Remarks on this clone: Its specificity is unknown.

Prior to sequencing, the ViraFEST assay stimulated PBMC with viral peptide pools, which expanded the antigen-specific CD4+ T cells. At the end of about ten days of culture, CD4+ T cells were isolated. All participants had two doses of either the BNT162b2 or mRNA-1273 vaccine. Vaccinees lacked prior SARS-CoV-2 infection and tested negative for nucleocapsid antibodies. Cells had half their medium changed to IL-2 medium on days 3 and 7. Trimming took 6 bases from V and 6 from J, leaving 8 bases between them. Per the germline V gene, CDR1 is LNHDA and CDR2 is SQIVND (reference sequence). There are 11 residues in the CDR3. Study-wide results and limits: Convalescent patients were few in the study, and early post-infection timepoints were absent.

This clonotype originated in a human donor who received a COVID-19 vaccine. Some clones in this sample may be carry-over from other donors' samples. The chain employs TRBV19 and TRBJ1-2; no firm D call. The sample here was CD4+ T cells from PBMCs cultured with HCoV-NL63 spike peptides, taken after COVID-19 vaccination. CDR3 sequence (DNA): TGTGCCAGTAGGTACATCCATGGCTACACCTTC. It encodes CASRYIHGYTF.